Below, one TCR beta chain is given with its context. TCRdb's table, derived via immunoSEQ multiplex PCR, lists solely in-frame clones and lacks some. This table holds 100,000 or so clones, 85% to 95% found once. These data originate in a study of T cell changes during pregnancy in multiple sclerosis. J was trimmed by 5 bases and V by 4 bases; bases with no gene match: 6. CDR1 is SGHNT and CDR2 is YYREEE in the germline V gene (reference sequence). The length of the CDR3 is 16 residues. The sample in question was peripheral blood, obtained in the first trimester of pregnancy. The receptor was isolated from a female donor with multiple sclerosis, enrolled in a pregnancy study. This rearrangement joins TRBV5-4 to TRBJ2-5; 15 bases match TRBD2. The CDR3 DNA is TGTGCCAGCAGCCGGGGACTAGCGGGGGGAGGGGAGACCCAGTACTTC. This sequence encodes CASSRGLAGGGETQYF. The full variable domain, completed using reference TRBV5-4 and TRBJ2-5, is ETGVTQSPTHLIKTRGQQVTLRCSSQSGHNTVSWYQQALGQGPQFIFQYYREEENGRGNFPPRFSGLQFPNYSSELNVNALELDDSALYLCASSRGLAGGGETQYFGPGTRLLVL.